The next 11 T cell receptor beta chains were all read from a single sample in a study of blood T cell repertoires in COVID-19. Here immunoSEQ multiplex PCR was the method, and the copy in TCRdb shows in-frame clones only, minus some. The data show 110,000 to 150,000 clones, just over 85% seen once. The sample taken for sequencing was peripheral blood. The receptor set was obtained from a woman aged 60-70 years with acute or convalescent COVID-19.

This chain links TRBV5-1 with TRBJ2-1; TRBD1 is a possible D gene (5 bases). The CDR3 runs 12 residues. With 3 bases removed from V and 8 bases from J, the gap between germline ends came to 9 bases. Germline V CDR1 and CDR2: SGHRS, YFSETQ. The CDR3 sequence is CASSWTSHEQFF. The CDR3 nucleotides are TGCGCCAGCAGCTGGACAAGCCATGAGCAGTTCTTC.

This clone was seen once. The V and J genes are TRBV18 and TRBJ2-2; 11 positions agree with TRBD1. CDR1 and CDR2 from the germline V gene are KGHSH and LQKENI. V dropped 3 bases and J dropped 10; count of bases not matched to a gene: 16. CDR3 length: 18 amino acids. For the CDR3, the DNA is TGTGCCAGCTCACCCCAAGGACAGGGGGCGCCTGCGATCGTGGAGCTGTTTTTT. Translated: CASSPQGQGAPAIVELFF.

The V gene is TRBV28, the J gene TRBJ1-1, with unresolved D. V lost 5 bases to trimming and J lost 8 bases, with 12 bases between them. The CDR3 extends over 12 amino acids. Germline lookup yields CDR1 MDHEN and CDR2 SYDVKM. CDR3 coding DNA: TGTGCCAGCAGTATAGAGGCGTTGGAAGCTTTCTTT. Protein sequence: CASSIEALEAFF.

CDR3 sequence (DNA): TGCGCCAGCAAACAGGGACAGGGGGCCGGCTACACCTTC. It yields the protein CASKQGQGAGYTF. The chain has TRBV10-1 and TRBJ1-2; 12 nucleotides agree with TRBD1. Germline V gene data show CDR1 as WNHNN and CDR2 as SYGVQD (reference sequence). This CDR3 spans 13 amino acids. J was trimmed by 8 bases and V by 7 bases; bases with no gene match: 5.

The chain employs TRBV28 and TRBJ1-2; TRBD1 agrees at 8 bases. CDR3 length: 13 amino acids. Germline loops: CDR1 MDHEN, CDR2 SYDVKM. Germline trimming cut 9 bases from V and 5 bases from J; bases unmatched to any gene: 8. CDR3 in amino acids: CARAQGARYGYTF. The CDR3 coding sequence is TGTGCCAGAGCTCAGGGGGCTAGGTATGGCTACACCTTC.

The V and J genes are TRBV15 and TRBJ2-5, with 8 bases matching TRBD2. The germline V gene has CDR1 LNHNV and CDR2 YYDKDF (reference sequence). The CDR3 has 17 amino acids. The trim removed 0 bases at V and 2 bases at J, leaving 8 bases unmatched. The CDR3 reads CATSREGLDQFQETQYF. The CDR3 DNA is TGTGCCACCAGCAGAGAGGGACTAGATCAATTTCAAGAGACCCAGTACTTC.

The chain couples TRBV19 to TRBJ1-5, with 9 bases that match TRBD1. Unmatched junction bases numbered 19, after V lost 5 bases and J lost 8 bases. This CDR3 is 18 amino acids long. Per the germline V gene, CDR1 is LNHDA and CDR2 is SQIVND (reference sequence). The CDR3 nucleotides read TGTGCCAGTAGTTCACGACCCTCCGGGACAGGGCCTCGCAAGCCCCAGCATTTT. Translating gives CASSSRPSGTGPRKPQHF.

The V and J genes are TRBV5-4 and TRBJ1-4; D may be TRBD1 (6 bases). The CDR3 runs to 15 residues. In germline, CDR1 is SGHNT, CDR2 YYREEE (reference sequence). Trimming took off 3 bases at V and 4 bases at J, with 13 bases between the two ends. The DNA of the CDR3 is TGTGCCAGCAGCTCGGACAGTCAGTATAATGAAAAACTGTTTTTT. Amino acids: CASSSDSQYNEKLFF.

The CDR3 sequence: CASSVAGGRFEFETQYF. DNA for the CDR3: TGTGCCAGCAGCGTAGCGGGGGGGCGTTTTGAGTTCGAGACCCAGTACTTC. This chain uses TRBV9 with TRBJ2-5; 8 bases fit TRBD2. The length of the CDR3 is 17 residues. The germline CDR1 and CDR2 sequences are SGDLS and YYNGEE. V lost 0 bases and J lost 5; bases outside the gene matches: 12.

The V and J genes are TRBV10-3 and TRBJ1-6; possible D gene TRBD1, 5 bases. In germline, CDR1 is ENHRY, CDR2 SYGVKD. The CDR3 consists of 13 residues. The germline V and J ends were trimmed by 4 bases and 10 bases, with 11 bases remaining between them. Here the CDR3 reads CAISVGAHSPLHF. The CDR3 coding sequence is TGTGCCATCAGTGTAGGGGCTCACTCACCCCTCCACTTT.

The gene calls are TRBV7-3 and TRBJ2-7; the D is unclear. Trimming left V 2 bases short and J 3 bases short, with 11 bases between. The CDR3 is 14 residues long. CDR1 and CDR2 from the germline V gene are SGHTA and FQGTGA. The CDR3 loop is CASSLRYSLYEQYF. CDR3 DNA: TGTGCCAGCAGCTTACGGTACAGCCTCTACGAGCAGTACTTC.